These 10 T cell receptor beta chains were all obtained from the same sample, sequenced in a study of identical twins. TCRdb independently ran MiXCR on the 5' RACE reads; one entry per CDR3 protein. This sample has 400,000 or so distinct CDR3 sequences, with approximately 8.8% found just once. Sequencing input: naive T cells sorted from blood. Receptors were obtained from a woman in her forties or fifties in good health.

This chain links TRBV12-3 or TRBV12-4 with TRBJ2-7, with a tentative D call TRBD2 (5 bases). The CDR3 is 15 amino acids. V was pared by 3 bases and J by 3 bases, with 15 bases between. Here the CDR3 reads CASSFGEVGSYEQYF. CDR3 coding DNA: TGTGCCAGCAGTTTCGGTGAGGTTGGGAGCTACGAGCAGTACTTC.

A remark on this clonotype: A much larger clone lies a single base off, so this may be a read error. Since no conserved phenylalanine or tryptophan closes the CDR3, a read error is the likely cause. The gene calls are TRBV9 and TRBJ2-3, with TRBD1 matching 7 bases. Germline CDR1 and CDR2: SGDLS and YYNGEE. The CDR3 sequence is 15 residues long. After removal of 0 bases from V and 4 bases from J, the junction contained 5 bases not matched to a gene. The CDR3 bases are TGTGCCAGCAGCGTAGACAGGGGAGTATCAGATACGCAGTATTGT. Protein sequence: CASSVDRGVSDTQYC.

The V call is TRBV4-1, the J call TRBJ2-1; weak D call: TRBD1 (6 bases). Per germline, CDR1 MGHRA and CDR2 YSYEKL. The CDR3 sequence is 18 residues long. The V gene lost 0 bases and the J gene lost 0 bases, with 15 bases spanning the gap. CDR3 sequence: CASSQDAGALTSYNEQFF. CDR3 in DNA: TGCGCCAGCAGCCAAGACGCAGGGGCCCTAACCTCCTACAATGAGCAGTTCTTC.

This clonotype has a count of ten or more. The chain carries TRBV12-3 or TRBV12-4 and TRBJ1-6; 9 nucleotides align to TRBD1. This CDR3 has 15 residues. The V gene end was trimmed by 5 bases and the J gene end by 9 bases; junction bases not matched to a gene: 8. CDR3 residues: CASSQAGTGFSPLHF. CDR3 in DNA: TGTGCCAGCAGTCAGGCCGGGACAGGGTTTTCACCCCTCCACTTT.

This clonotype has only a few counts. This sequence joins TRBV7-9 and TRBJ1-3; unclear D gene. This CDR3 is 15 amino acids long. V shed 5 bases and J shed 2 bases, with 13 bases lying between them. Germline loops: CDR1 SEHNR, CDR2 FQNEAQ (reference sequence). The CDR3 DNA follows: TGTGCCAGCAGCCCCCTTGGGGATACTGGAAACACCATATATTTT. This gives the protein CASSPLGDTGNTIYF.

V usage is TRBV20-1 and J usage is TRBJ1-2, with 8 bases matching TRBD1. The germline CDR1 and CDR2 sequences are DFQATT and SNEGSKA (reference sequence). The CDR3 totals 15 residues. J gave up 2 bases and V 4 bases, and 9 bases lay outside the gene matches. The CDR3 sequence is CSATGQGTENYGYTF. CDR3 sequence (DNA): TGCAGTGCTACCGGACAGGGAACAGAGAACTATGGCTACACCTTC.

V usage is TRBV2 and J usage is TRBJ2-7; 7 positions match TRBD1. Trimming cost V 7 bases and J 7 bases; bases outside gene matches: 7. The CDR3 runs to 12 residues. CDR1 SNHLY and CDR2 FYNNEI come from the germline V gene. CDR3 protein: CASTTQDREQYF. CDR3 DNA: TGTGCCAGCACCACACAGGACAGGGAGCAGTACTTC.

This sequence joins TRBV7-2 and TRBJ1-5; D uncertain. The CDR3 is 15 amino acids. V was pared by 1 base and J by 0 bases, with 7 bases between. Germline-derived CDR1 and CDR2 are SGHTA and FQGNSA. The CDR3 nucleotides read TGTGCCAGCAGCTTAGTCCCCCTTAGCAATCAGCCCCAGCATTTT. Protein: CASSLVPLSNQPQHF.

The gene calls are TRBV6-1 and TRBJ2-7, with 7 bases fitting TRBD2. This CDR3 is 16 amino acids long. Trimming removed 1 base from V and 0 bases from J; junction bases left unmatched: 6. Germline lookup yields CDR1 MNHNS and CDR2 SASEGT. The DNA for the CDR3 is TGTGCCAGCAGTGAAGTCGTGGCTAGCGGCTCCTACGAGCAGTACTTC. Encoded protein: CASSEVVASGSYEQYF.

The V call is TRBV7-9, the J call TRBJ2-2; no clear D. V gave up 9 bases and J gave up 5 bases, with 13 bases separating them. The CDR3 is 13 amino acids. CDR1 SEHNR and CDR2 FQNEAQ come from the germline V gene (reference sequence). CDR3 sequence reads: CARRKTSTGELFF. The CDR3 coding sequence is TGTGCCAGGAGAAAGACTTCTACCGGGGAGCTGTTTTTT.